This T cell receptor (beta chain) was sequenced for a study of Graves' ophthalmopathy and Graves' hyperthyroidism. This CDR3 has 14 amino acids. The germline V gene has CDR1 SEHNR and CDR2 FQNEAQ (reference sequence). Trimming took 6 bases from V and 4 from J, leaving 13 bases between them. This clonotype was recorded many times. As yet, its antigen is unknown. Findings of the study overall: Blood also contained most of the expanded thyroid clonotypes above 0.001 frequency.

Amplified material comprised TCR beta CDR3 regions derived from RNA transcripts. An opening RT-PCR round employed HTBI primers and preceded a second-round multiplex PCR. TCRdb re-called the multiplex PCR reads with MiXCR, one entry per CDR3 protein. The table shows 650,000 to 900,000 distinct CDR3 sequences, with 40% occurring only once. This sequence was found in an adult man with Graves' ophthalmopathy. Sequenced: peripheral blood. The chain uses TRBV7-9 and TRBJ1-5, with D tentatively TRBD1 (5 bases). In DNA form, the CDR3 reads TGTGCCAGCAGTTCAGGGTTGAGGAATCAGCCCCAGCATTTT. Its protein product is CASSSGLRNQPQHF.